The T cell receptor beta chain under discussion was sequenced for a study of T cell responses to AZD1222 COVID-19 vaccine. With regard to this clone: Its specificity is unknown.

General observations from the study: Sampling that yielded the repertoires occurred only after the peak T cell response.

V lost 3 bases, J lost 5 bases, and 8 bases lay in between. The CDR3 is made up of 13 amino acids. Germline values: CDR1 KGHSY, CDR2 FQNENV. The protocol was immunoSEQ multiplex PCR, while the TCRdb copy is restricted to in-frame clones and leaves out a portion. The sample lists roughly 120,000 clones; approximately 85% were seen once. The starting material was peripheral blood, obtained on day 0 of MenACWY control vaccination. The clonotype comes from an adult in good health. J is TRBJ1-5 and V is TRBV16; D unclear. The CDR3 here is CASSQKSDQPQHF. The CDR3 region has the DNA TGTGCCAGCAGCCAGAAATCCGATCAGCCCCAGCATTTT.